These 30 T cell receptor beta chains were all obtained from the same sample, sequenced in a study of T cell repertoires in cytomegalovirus infection. TCRdb recomputed calls from the reads with MiXCR, one row per CDR3 protein. Among 600,000 to 800,000 distinct CDR3 sequences listed, 24% were seen once. What was sequenced was CD8+ T cells from PBMCs. The source is a human donor in good health (CMV status not recorded). Some clones in this sample may be carry-over from other donors' samples.

There are a few counts of this clonotype. The chain combines TRBV10-3 with TRBJ2-5, with D possibly being TRBD1 (5 bases). Germline V gene data show CDR1 as ENHRY and CDR2 as SYGVKD. V lost 3 bases and J lost 1, with 9 bases in between. The CDR3 totals 14 residues. The CDR3 is CAISEGHFQETQYF. The CDR3 bases are TGTGCCATCAGTGAAGGACACTTCCAAGAGACCCAGTACTTC.

V is TRBV27 and J is TRBJ2-1, with D unclear. V was cut by 0 bases and J by 7 bases, with 10 bases left in between. CDR1 MNHEY and CDR2 SMNVEV come from the germline V gene (reference sequence). The CDR3 covers 14 residues. The CDR3 DNA reads TGTGCCAGCAGTTTATCGAAGTCTGATAATGAGCAGTTCTTC. Translation gives CASSLSKSDNEQFF.

V usage is TRBV28 and J usage is TRBJ1-1; a weak D match, TRBD1 (5 bases). Germline values: CDR1 MDHEN, CDR2 SYDVKM. The V gene lost 7 bases and the J gene lost 5 bases, with 14 bases spanning the gap. This CDR3 comprises 13 residues. The CDR3 coding sequence is TGTGCCAGCAATCGGGGTGGGGGGACTGAAGCTTTCTTT. This gives the protein CASNRGGGTEAFF.

This clonotype was seen at least ten times. The chain carries TRBV6-2 or TRBV6-3 and TRBJ1-5; 8 positions agree with TRBD1. Unmatched junction bases numbered 6, after V lost 11 bases and J lost 3 bases. The CDR3 extends over 13 amino acids. CDR1 is MNHEY, CDR2 SVGEGT, per germline. DNA of the CDR3: TGTGCCGCCAGGACAGGGATCAATCAGCCCCAGCATTTT. This sequence encodes CAARTGINQPQHF.

V is TRBV20-1 and J is TRBJ2-3, with a tentative D call TRBD2 (7 bases). Per the germline V gene, CDR1 is DFQATT and CDR2 is SNEGSKA (reference sequence). This CDR3 spans 14 amino acids. Trimming cost V 0 bases and J 11 bases, with 18 bases left between them. The CDR3 DNA reads TGCAGTGCTAGAGATGGGGGGGGCAAGGGGTGGCAGTATTTT. Its translation: CSARDGGGKGWQYF.

The chain carries TRBV7-9 and TRBJ2-7; either TRBD1 or TRBD2 may supply D (5 bases each). This CDR3 contains 16 residues. Trimming took 5 bases from V and 3 from J, leaving 20 bases between them. CDR1 and CDR2 from the germline V gene are SEHNR and FQNEAQ (reference sequence). The CDR3 sequence: CASSSGVRDGNYEQYF. The CDR3 bases are TGTGCCAGCAGCAGTGGCGTTAGGGACGGGAACTACGAGCAGTACTTC.

Ten or more counts support this clonotype. J is TRBJ1-6 and V is TRBV7-2, with D possibly matching TRBD1 (5 bases). V dropped 5 bases and J dropped 7 bases, with 12 bases sitting between them. Germline V gene lookup returns CDR1 SGHTA and CDR2 FQGNSA. CDR3 length: 14 amino acids. The CDR3 is CASSPPGLNSPLHF. The CDR3 nucleotides are TGTGCCAGCAGCCCCCCGGGGCTCAATTCACCCCTCCACTTT.

This clonotype came up many times. The gene calls are TRBV7-8 and TRBJ1-6; 12 bases are a match to TRBD1. Looked up from germline, CDR1 is SGHVS and CDR2 is FQNEAQ. V lost 4 bases to trimming and J lost 6 bases; unmatched junction nucleotides: 7. The CDR3 consists of 17 residues. This CDR3 reads CASSSLRDRGLNSPLHF. The CDR3 DNA sequence: TGTGCCAGCAGCTCCCTCCGGGACAGGGGGCTTAATTCACCCCTCCACTTT. Full variable domain (missing parts from reference TRBV7-8 and TRBJ1-6): GAGVSQSPRYKVAKRGQDVALRCDPISGHVSLFWYQQALGQGPEFLTYFQNEAQLDKSGLPSDRFFAERPEGSVSTLKIQRTQQEDSAVYLCASSSLRDRGLNSPLHFGNGTRLTVT.

This clonotype was observed a few times. The chain combines TRBV13 with TRBJ2-1; tentative D call: TRBD2 (6 bases). CDR1 is PRHDT and CDR2 is FYEKMQ in the germline V gene (reference sequence). The CDR3 loop spans 14 amino acids. Trimming removed 5 bases at V and 4 bases at J, with 12 bases between. The CDR3 region is CASSLSAGYNEQFF. CDR3 coding DNA: TGTGCCAGCAGCCTCTCGGCGGGGTACAATGAGCAGTTCTTC.

The chain carries TRBV20-1 and TRBJ2-1; no clear D gene. Trimming left V 1 base short and J 6 bases short, with 13 bases between. The CDR3 sequence is 14 residues long. Germline lookup yields CDR1 DFQATT and CDR2 SNEGSKA (reference sequence). The CDR3 DNA reads as TGCAGTGCTAGAGGTAAAAGACACCTCAATGAGCAGTTCTTC. Its translation is CSARGKRHLNEQFF.

This clonotype was recorded at least ten times. This rearrangement joins TRBV25-1 to TRBJ1-2; D might be TRBD1 (5 bases). Trimming shortened V by 2 bases and J by 5 bases, and 12 bases separated the two germline ends. This CDR3 contains 14 residues. Per the germline V gene, CDR1 is MGHDK and CDR2 is SYGVNS. CDR3 in amino acids: CASSEGHLIYGYTF. The CDR3 bases are TGTGCCAGCAGTGAAGGACACCTCATTTATGGCTACACCTTC.

This clonotype was counted at least ten times. The genes are TRBV10-3 and TRBJ2-3, with D unresolved. CDR1 and CDR2 from the germline V gene are ENHRY and SYGVKD. V gave up 6 bases and J gave up 4 bases, with 17 bases separating them. The CDR3 has 15 amino acids. The CDR3 region is CAIRILSTGADTQYF. The CDR3 DNA reads as TGTGCCATCAGGATTCTCTCGACGGGCGCAGATACGCAGTATTTT.

This clonotype showed up just a few times. This rearrangement joins TRBV12-3 or TRBV12-4 to TRBJ2-7; D may be TRBD1 (5 bases). V was cut by 5 bases and J by 0 bases, with 11 bases left in between. The CDR3 is 14 residues long. This CDR3 is CASSHSGISYEQYF. In DNA form, the CDR3 reads TGTGCCAGCAGTCATTCAGGGATCTCCTACGAGCAGTACTTC.

This clonotype was picked up many times. Written as DNA, the CDR3 is TGTGCCAGCAGCCCGCCGGGGCCGGCGAACACCGGGGAGCTGTTTTTT. It codes for CASSPPGPANTGELFF. The V call is TRBV7-9, the J call TRBJ2-2; perhaps D is TRBD1 or TRBD2 (5 bases each). Germline V gene data show CDR1 as SEHNR and CDR2 as FQNEAQ (reference sequence). V was shortened by 5 bases and J by 0 bases, with 13 bases between the two germline ends. This CDR3 is 16 amino acids long.

This clonotype was detected only a few times. V is TRBV23-1 and J is TRBJ1-4, with D uncertain. TRBV23-1 is labeled an ORF, and its function is uncertain. This CDR3 region has 17 residues. Trimming pared 1 base from V and 8 bases from J, leaving 20 bases between. The CDR3 DNA is TGCGCCAGCAGTCAATACCCCCCCGACTTGGACCGGGAAAAACTGTTTTTT. Translated: CASSQYPPDLDREKLFF.

This clonotype was found many times. The rearrangement uses TRBV7-2 and TRBJ2-2; 12 nucleotides match TRBD2. Germline V lookup: CDR1 SGHTA, CDR2 FQGNSA. With V trimmed by 3 bases and J by 0 bases, 8 bases remained unmatched. The CDR3 sequence is 19 residues long. CDR3 bases: TGTGCCAGCAGCTTCGCCCCGACTAGCGGGGGCCCGAACACCGGGGAGCTGTTTTTT. Protein product: CASSFAPTSGGPNTGELFF.

The gene calls are TRBV4-3 and TRBJ1-1; 7 nucleotides match TRBD1. CDR1 is LGHNA and CDR2 is YSLEER in the germline V gene. V lost 5 bases and J lost 3; bases outside the gene matches: 18. The CDR3 sequence is 18 residues long. The CDR3 loop reads CASSYTLNPGGGYTEAFF. The CDR3 DNA reads TGCGCCAGCAGCTACACACTAAACCCAGGGGGAGGGTACACTGAAGCTTTCTTT.

This chain links TRBV20-1 with TRBJ2-7, with 11 bases identical to TRBD2. Trimming at V came to 3 bases and at J to 3 bases, leaving 4 bases not matched to a gene. The CDR3 runs 14 residues. Germline CDR1 is DFQATT and CDR2 is SNEGSKA (reference sequence). Here the CDR3 reads CSARALAGGYEQYF. CDR3 in DNA: TGCAGTGCTAGGGCCCTAGCGGGGGGCTACGAGCAGTACTTC.

Ten or more counts support this clonotype. The genes are TRBV5-6 and TRBJ2-7; no clear D. Germline CDR1 is SGHDT and CDR2 is YYEEEE. The V end lost 4 bases, the J end lost 0 bases, and 2 bases lay between the germline ends. CDR3 length equals 11 residues. Here the CDR3 reads CASSASYEQYF. The DNA for the CDR3 is TGTGCCAGCAGCGCCTCCTACGAGCAGTACTTC.

This clonotype was recorded at least ten times. V gene TRBV7-9 combines with J gene TRBJ1-5, with D tentatively TRBD1 (6 bases). This CDR3 is built from 12 residues. Trimming pared 5 bases from V and 8 bases from J, leaving 10 bases between. In germline, CDR1 is SEHNR, CDR2 FQNEAQ (reference sequence). The CDR3: CASSLPGEPQHF. CDR3 DNA sequence: TGTGCCAGCAGCCTACCAGGGGAGCCCCAGCATTTT. Supplemented by reference TRBV7-9 and TRBJ1-5, the full variable domain reads DTGVSQNPRHKITKRGQNVTFRCDPISEHNRLYWYRQTLGQGPEFLTYFQNEAQLEKSRLLSDRFSAERPKGSFSTLEIQRTEQGDSAMYLCASSLPGEPQHFGDGTRLSIL.

The chain links TRBV6-2 or TRBV6-3 to TRBJ2-7; no clear D gene. In germline, CDR1 is MNHEY, CDR2 SVGEGT. V lost 5 bases and J lost 4, with 12 bases in between. The CDR3 covers 13 residues. The CDR3 DNA reads as TGTGCCAGCAGTCTCCCCTCAGAGTACGAGCAGTACGTC. Translated: CASSLPSEYEQYV.

This chain uses TRBV10-3 with TRBJ2-1; D might be TRBD1 (6 bases). In germline, CDR1 is ENHRY, CDR2 SYGVKD. CDR3 length: 15 amino acids. V was shortened by 0 bases and J by 0 bases, with 6 bases between the two germline ends. The CDR3 sequence is CAISESGGSYNEQFF. The CDR3 DNA is TGTGCCATCAGTGAGTCAGGGGGCTCCTACAATGAGCAGTTCTTC.

This clonotype was found many times. CDR3 DNA sequence: TGTGCCAGCAGCTTAGAAAGCGCGGTCTACAATGAGCAGTTCTTC. Translated, it gives CASSLESAVYNEQFF. V usage is TRBV7-2 and J usage is TRBJ2-1, with D unresolved. Trimming pared 1 base from V and 3 bases from J, leaving 10 bases between. Germline lookup yields CDR1 SGHTA and CDR2 FQGNSA. The CDR3 loop spans 15 amino acids.

The table lists this clonotype with a few counts. This chain connects TRBV6-6 to TRBJ1-6; D is perhaps TRBD1 (5 bases). V dropped 7 bases and J dropped 0 bases, with 16 bases sitting between them. The germline V gene has CDR1 MNHNY and CDR2 SVGAGI (reference sequence). The CDR3 is 17 amino acids. The CDR3 bases are TGTGCCAGCACCGACTGGGGGAGAAGCTCCTATAATTCACCCCTCCACTTT. It yields the protein CASTDWGRSSYNSPLHF.

The chain recombines TRBV11-2 with TRBJ1-1; unclear D gene. The CDR3 is made up of 16 amino acids. Germline V lookup: CDR1 SGHAT, CDR2 FQNNGV. V was shortened by 5 bases and J by 1 base, with 17 bases between the two germline ends. CDR3 DNA sequence: TGTGCCAGCAGCCCCAGGAGGGATTTAGAGAACACTGAAGCTTTCTTT. Translated, it gives CASSPRRDLENTEAFF.

This clonotype was observed many times. J is TRBJ1-5 and V is TRBV6-2 or TRBV6-3; D is uncertain. The CDR3 has 18 amino acids. Germline values: CDR1 MNHEY, CDR2 SVGEGT. V lost 4 bases to trimming and J lost 3 bases, with 22 bases between them. CDR3 amino acids: CASSWSDSGPQYNQPQHF. The CDR3 region has the DNA TGTGCCAGCAGTTGGAGCGATTCAGGCCCGCAGTACAATCAGCCCCAGCATTTT.

The sample holds a few counts of this clonotype. The chain joins TRBV5-4 to TRBJ1-4; no clear D. CDR1 is SGHNT, CDR2 YYREEE, per germline (reference sequence). V was shortened by 7 bases and J by 6 bases, with 10 bases between the two germline ends. The CDR3 has 12 amino acids. The CDR3 bases are TGTGCCAGCTCCTCCTGGGATGAAAAACTGTTTTTT. Residues: CASSSWDEKLFF.

This rearrangement joins TRBV6-2 or TRBV6-3 to TRBJ2-5; unclear D gene. V lost 4 bases and J 2 bases, leaving 8 bases between the germline ends. The germline CDR1 and CDR2 sequences are MNHEY and SVGEGT. The length of the CDR3 is 13 residues. The CDR3 reads CASSFWSQETQYF. CDR3 in DNA: TGTGCCAGCAGTTTTTGGTCGCAAGAGACCCAGTACTTC.

V and J are TRBV28 and TRBJ2-7, with TRBD1 identical over 8 bases. Germline V gene data show CDR1 as MDHEN and CDR2 as SYDVKM. The length of the CDR3 is 14 residues. V lost 6 bases and J lost 5; bases outside the gene matches: 9. In DNA, the CDR3 is TGTGCCAGCAGCCGCGGACAGGGAGAACACGAGCAGTACGTC. It specifies CASSRGQGEHEQYV.

In this sample, this clonotype turned up a few times. This chain links TRBV7-9 with TRBJ2-1, with 8 bases identical to TRBD2. V lost 5 bases and J lost 7; bases outside the gene matches: 16. In germline, CDR1 is SEHNR, CDR2 FQNEAQ (reference sequence). This CDR3 region has 17 residues. CDR3 protein: CASSSHLTGGPENEQFF. DNA of the CDR3: TGTGCCAGCAGCAGTCATCTTACGGGGGGGCCAGAAAATGAGCAGTTCTTC.